The T cell receptor beta chain under discussion was sequenced for a study of immune characterization of retroperitoneal liposarcoma. This clonotype was seen repeatedly, ten times or more. TCRdb redid the calling of the PCR reads with MiXCR, one entry per CDR3 protein. The table includes several thousand distinct CDR3 sequences, more than 25% detected once. This receptor was identified in a male donor with retroperitoneal liposarcoma. Material: blood.

CDR3 residues: CASSSTGAQQETQYF. The CDR3 DNA reads TGTGCCAGCAGCTCCACAGGGGCTCAACAAGAGACCCAGTACTTC. This chain connects TRBV11-2 to TRBJ2-5; 7 positions agree with TRBD1. The CDR3 extends over 15 amino acids. V lost 4 bases to trimming and J lost 2 bases; unmatched junction nucleotides: 7. Germline values: CDR1 SGHAT, CDR2 FQNNGV.